One and the same sample provided the 5 T cell receptor beta chains below, sequenced in a study of identical twins. TCRdb called the 5' RACE reads again in MiXCR, with one record for every CDR3 protein. The sample includes about 890,000 distinct CDR3 sequences, around an eighth of them seen just once. In addition, the sample was reused for a study of yellow fever vaccine responses in identical twins.

Input material: PBMCs. The receptors stem from a woman younger than 35 in good health.

This clonotype was counted ten times or more. The chain uses TRBV7-9 and TRBJ2-7; 10 bases match TRBD1. V trimming: 7 bases; J trimming: 5 bases; junction bases outside the gene matches: 8. Germline CDR1 and CDR2: SEHNR and FQNEAQ (reference sequence). CDR3 size: 14 residues. Here the CDR3 DNA reads TGTGCCAGCACCGGACAGGGGGGCCTTGACGAGCAGTACTTC. Its protein product is CASTGQGGLDEQYF.

Of note for this clonotype: A much bigger clone sits one base away, suggesting this may be a read error. Since the CDR3 does not end with the conserved phenylalanine or tryptophan, this likely comes from a read error. The V and J genes are TRBV7-2 and TRBJ2-2, with a tentative D call TRBD1 (5 bases). CDR1 SGHTA and CDR2 FQGNSA come from the germline V gene. This CDR3 comprises 14 residues. Trimming cost V 2 bases and J 1 base, with 5 bases left between them. CDR3 loop: CASSLQGNTGELFS. The CDR3 DNA sequence: TGTGCCAGCAGCTTACAGGGGAACACCGGGGAGCTGTTTTCT.

This clonotype was recorded a few times. V is TRBV27 and J is TRBJ2-7; 10 positions agree with TRBD2. The length of the CDR3 is 15 residues. After removal of 2 bases from V and 3 bases from J, the junction contained 4 bases not matched to a gene. Germline lookup yields CDR1 MNHEY and CDR2 SMNVEV (reference sequence). The CDR3 reads CASSLGGTSDYEQYF. In DNA form, the CDR3 reads TGTGCCAGCAGTTTAGGGGGGACTAGCGACTACGAGCAGTACTTC.

This clonotype came up many times. This rearrangement joins TRBV7-7 to TRBJ2-7; TRBD1 matches at 8 bases. The ends lost 5 bases at V and 5 bases at J; junction bases unmatched: 11. Germline V gene data show CDR1 as SSHAT and CDR2 as FNYEAQ (reference sequence). The CDR3 runs 15 residues. The chain's CDR3 is CASSPTTGEFNEQYF. The CDR3 DNA is TGTGCCAGCAGCCCTACGACAGGGGAGTTTAACGAGCAGTACTTC.

This clonotype has just a few counts. The chain has TRBV7-2 and TRBJ1-1; tentative D call: TRBD1 (5 bases). The ends were cut back, 5 bases at V and 4 bases at J, with 14 bases in the middle. Per germline, CDR1 SGHTA and CDR2 FQGNSA. This CDR3 comprises 14 residues. The CDR3 region is CASSRRGMGTEAFF. Here the CDR3 DNA reads TGTGCCAGCAGCCGGCGGGGGATGGGCACTGAAGCTTTCTTT.